This paragraph reports one T cell receptor beta chain. This clonotype was observed many times. The specificity of this receptor is unknown. Per-nucleotide qualities are absent, and no much larger clonotype sits a single base away. This sample was taken from a study of glioma-infiltrating T cells (dated by TCRdb to the mid-2010s). For the wider study: TCR alpha- and beta-chain repertoires were sequenced from glioma tissue, non-neoplastic brain tissue and matched peripheral blood mononuclear cells. To measure how far tissue and blood T-cell populations diverged, each tissue-infiltrating repertoire was compared against the peripheral blood repertoire of the same patient. The paired cohort was made up of three low-grade glioma patients, under ten primary glioblastoma patients and three non-glioma patients who contributed non-neoplastic brain tissue. Study-level results and caveats: VJ-independent divergence between tissue and blood was lower than expected in non-neoplastic patients but higher than expected in all gliomas, particularly low-grade gliomas. Group comparisons rested on small numbers: three non-neoplastic, three low-grade glioma and several glioblastoma patients. Tissue and blood shared very few CDR3 sequences, a result attributed to high CDR3 diversity and limited sampling.

The germline V gene provides CDR1 SQVTM and CDR2 ANQGSEA. V loses 0 bases, J loses 0 bases, and the germline ends lie 6 bases apart. From the cysteine up to the phenylalanine, the CDR3 has a length of 14 residues. Solely the CDR3 DNA is kept, with 42 bases framed from the first base. TCR alpha and beta CDR3 regions were amplified with the iRepertoire nested amplicon-rescue multiplex PCR (arm-PCR) platform from RNA. The input for one-step reverse transcription and amplification was about 85-400 ng of tissue mRNA or PBMC total RNA. Following bead purification, Illumina adapters were added by a secondary multiplex PCR, and the libraries were gel-purified between 200 and 400 bp. Internal 6-nucleotide barcodes were carried by the libraries and were used for demultiplexing. Sequencing of libraries was performed on an Illumina MiSeq with 2x220 or 2x250 nucleotide paired-end reads. The paper's data handling went like this. Paired reads were merged using FLASH 1.2.11 and were aligned to the GRCh37 human genome using BWA-MEM, after which TRA and TRB reads were extracted. V and J assignment used an IMGT-derived reference of cassette sequences and CDR3 motifs that included pseudogenes. Reads were translated in three frames, and productive CDR3s were defined as those with a C...FGXG motif and no stop codons. A clonotype was defined as a unique combination of a V-J cassette pair and a CDR3 amino acid sequence. Reads were filtered by Hamming distance, with the threshold set by the sequence error rate of each sample in mapped regions. TCRdb's own reprocessing of the public reads used fastp at Q25 and MiXCR and kept productive beta chains. Each CDR3 protein appears once, grouped with its most common genes and DNA. What appears here as the V and J calls and clone size reflects TCRdb's work, not the paper's. The sample has about 93,000 distinct CDR3 sequences on record, approximately 39% of them singletons. The top ten constitute more than 30% of the sample.

The sequenced material came from glioma tissue, nonneoplastic brain tissue, or PBMCs (not recorded which). The sequence links TRBV29-1 to TRBJ2-1; the D gene is unclear. The source is a human donor with low-grade glioma or glioblastoma, undergoing nonglioma brain surgery, or in good health (not recorded which). DNA sequence: TGCAGCGTTGAAGAGGGAAGCTCCTACAATGAGCAGTTCTTC. This is translated as CSVEEGSSYNEQFF.